A single T cell receptor (beta chain) is shown here with its context. This entry comes from a study of T cell changes during pregnancy in multiple sclerosis. The CDR3 loop spans 15 amino acids. Germline-derived CDR1 and CDR2 are KGHSH and LQKENI. V was pared by 3 bases and J by 4 bases, with 12 bases between. This table comes from immunoSEQ multiplex PCR, and its TCRdb copy is limited to in-frame clones, with some not included. The top ten clones hold about 2.5% of a sample with about 64,000 clones, around 96% of them seen once. The material was CD8+ T cells from peripheral blood mononuclear cells, obtained after pregnancy. The receptor's source is a female donor with multiple sclerosis, enrolled in a pregnancy study. The genes are TRBV18 and TRBJ2-2, with D maybe TRBD1 (5 bases). This CDR3 is CASSPGPPGTGELFF. The CDR3 DNA reads TGTGCCAGCTCACCGGGGCCCCCGGGCACCGGGGAGCTGTTTTTT.